The next 20 T cell receptor beta chains were all read from a single sample in a study of blood T cell repertoires in COVID-19. Assay used: immunoSEQ multiplex PCR; TCRdb lists only in-frame clones, some missing. The sample lists about 130,000 clones, 75% to 90% seen once, with over 15% in the top ten. The sequencing sample was made of PBMCs or T cells enriched from blood (not recorded which). These receptors all come from a man aged 30 to 39 who had recovered from COVID-19.

The chain joins TRBV11-2 to TRBJ2-2; 11 bases agree with TRBD2. J gave up 1 base and V 1 base, and 5 bases lay outside the gene matches. The CDR3 has 18 residues. Germline CDR1 reads SGHAT; CDR2 reads FQNNGV. CDR3 loop: CASSLGFLAGGNTGELFF. CDR3 nucleotide sequence: TGTGCCAGCAGCTTAGGATTCCTAGCGGGGGGGAACACCGGGGAGCTGTTTTTT. Filled out from reference TRBV11-2 and TRBJ2-2, the complete variable domain reads EAGVAQSPRYKIIEKRQSVAFWCNPISGHATLYWYQQILGQGPKLLIQFQNNGVVDDSQLPKDRFSAERLKGVDSTLKIQPAKLEDSAVYLCASSLGFLAGGNTGELFFGEGSRLTVL.

This clone was detected once. V and J are TRBV19 and TRBJ1-2; the match to TRBD1 covers 7 bases. V trimming: 6 bases; J trimming: 6 bases; junction bases outside the gene matches: 7. Looked up from germline, CDR1 is LNHDA and CDR2 is SQIVND (reference sequence). The length of the CDR3 is 13 residues. The CDR3 DNA is TGTGCCAGTAGGATCCCGACAGGGAATGGCTACACCTTC. Protein product: CASRIPTGNGYTF.

J is TRBJ1-2 and V is TRBV7-9; D unresolved. The CDR3 is 13 residues long. V dropped 1 base and J dropped 3 bases, with 6 bases sitting between them. Germline CDR1 reads SEHNR; CDR2 reads FQNEAQ (reference sequence). The CDR3 region is CASSLVSDYGYTF. In nucleotides, the CDR3 is TGTGCCAGCAGCTTAGTCAGCGACTATGGCTACACCTTC.

This clone was seen a single time. V gene TRBV5-1 combines with J gene TRBJ2-2, with TRBD1 matching over 9 bases. Germline CDR1 reads SGHRS; CDR2 reads YFSETQ. This CDR3 is built from 17 residues. The V segment lost 4 bases and the J segment 0 bases; nucleotides outside the gene matches: 7. CDR3 protein: CASSDLRQGANTGELFF. The CDR3 DNA reads as TGCGCCAGCAGCGATCTACGACAGGGGGCGAACACCGGGGAGCTGTTTTTT.

CDR3 sequence (DNA): TGTGCCAGCAGCCTAGGAGAGGGCAATTCACCCCTCCACTTT. This gives the protein CASSLGEGNSPLHF. The gene calls are TRBV7-9 and TRBJ1-6; D uncertain. The CDR3 contains 14 residues. Trimming shortened V by 5 bases and J by 7 bases, and 12 bases separated the two germline ends. Looked up from germline, CDR1 is SEHNR and CDR2 is FQNEAQ (reference sequence).

The V call is TRBV5-3, the J call TRBJ2-1, with 10 bases that match TRBD2. TRBV5-3 counts as an open reading frame of uncertain function. The CDR3 covers 19 residues. J was trimmed by 0 bases and V by 0 bases; bases with no gene match: 9. The CDR3 DNA follows: TGTGCCAGAAGCTTGGCCTTCCCCACTAGCGGGGACTCCTACAATGAGCAGTTCTTC. It codes for CARSLAFPTSGDSYNEQFF.

CDR3 DNA sequence: TGTGCCAGCAGACCAACCGGGACTGTCTTCTACGAGCAGTACTTC. This gives the protein CASRPTGTVFYEQYF. This sequence joins TRBV6-5 and TRBJ2-7; a possible D gene is TRBD2 (6 bases). Per germline, CDR1 MNHEY and CDR2 SVGAGI. V was trimmed by 6 bases and J by 3 bases, leaving 18 bases between them. The CDR3 spans 15 residues.

The chain recombines TRBV30 with TRBJ1-1; maybe TRBD1 (6 bases). The CDR3 is made up of 15 amino acids. V was cut by 3 bases and J by 0 bases, with 14 bases left in between. Per germline, CDR1 GTSNPN and CDR2 SVGIG (reference sequence). CDR3 residues: CAWRPTGPMNTEAFF. CDR3 bases: TGTGCCTGGAGGCCGACAGGACCCATGAACACTGAAGCTTTCTTT.

The chain combines TRBV2 with TRBJ1-3; D not resolved. This CDR3 region has 16 residues. V was shortened by 0 bases and J by 2 bases, with 11 bases between the two germline ends. CDR1 is SNHLY, CDR2 FYNNEI, per germline. The chain's CDR3 is CASSEAWLGAGNTIYF. As DNA, the CDR3 is TGTGCCAGCAGTGAAGCTTGGTTGGGAGCTGGAAACACCATATATTTT. The complete variable domain, with remaining parts taken from reference TRBV2 and TRBJ1-3, reads EPEVTQTPSHQVTQMGQEVILRCVPISNHLYFYWYRQILGQKVEFLVSFYNNEISEKSEIFDDQFSVERPDGSNFTLKIRSTKLEDSAMYFCASSEAWLGAGNTIYFGEGSWLTVV.

This clone was detected only a few times. The J gene is TRBJ1-2, the V gene TRBV20-1, with D possibly TRBD1 on 5 matching bases. The V and J ends lost 4 bases and 8 bases respectively, with 11 bases between them. CDR3 length: 11 residues. The V gene's germline CDR1 is DFQATT and CDR2 SNEGSKA (reference sequence). The CDR3 bases are TGCAGTGCTAAGGGGCTTTCGGGCTACACCTTC. Its translation is CSAKGLSGYTF.

The chain carries TRBV7-9 and TRBJ1-6; TRBD1 aligns across 8 bases. The length of the CDR3 is 15 residues. The V gene end was trimmed by 4 bases and the J gene end by 6 bases; junction bases not matched to a gene: 5. Germline V gene sequence: CDR1 SEHNR, CDR2 FQNEAQ (reference sequence). CDR3 amino acids: CASSSLGQVNSPLHF. Written as DNA, the CDR3 is TGTGCCAGCAGCTCCCTGGGACAGGTTAATTCACCCCTCCACTTT.

This clone has a handful of counts. The genes are TRBV6-5 and TRBJ1-4; 11 bases are shared with TRBD1. J lost 7 bases, V lost 7 bases, and 8 bases had no gene match. CDR1 is MNHEY and CDR2 is SVGAGI in the germline V gene. This CDR3 spans 15 amino acids. The CDR3, as DNA: TGTGCCAGCACCCCCCCGGGACAGGGGGTTGAAAAACTGTTTTTT. Translating it yields CASTPPGQGVEKLFF.

As concerns this clone: One end of the junction fails to match germline, which may point to a read error. J is TRBJ1-2 and V is TRBV6-1, with D tentatively TRBD1 (5 bases). Germline V gene sequence: CDR1 MNHNS, CDR2 SASEGT. This CDR3 spans 11 amino acids. The CDR3 nucleotides read TGTGCCAGCAGTGAAACCAGGGTATTAGCCTTC. It codes for CASSETRVLAF.

V and J are TRBV6-4 and TRBJ1-6, with TRBD1 matching 9 bases. The CDR3 is made up of 15 amino acids. Germline values: CDR1 MRHNA, CDR2 SNTAGT. J was trimmed by 6 bases and V by 4 bases; bases with no gene match: 4. CDR3 DNA: TGTGCCAGCAGTGTTGAGGGACAGGGTAATTCACCCCTCCACTTT. Translating gives CASSVEGQGNSPLHF.

V gene TRBV6-2 or TRBV6-3 combines with J gene TRBJ2-4, with 13 bases identical to TRBD2. The junction had 11 bases not matched to a gene; V was cut back by 3 bases and J by 0 bases. The CDR3 totals 20 residues. Germline-derived CDR1 and CDR2 are MNHEY and SVGEGT. This chain's CDR3 is CASSYPTSGGPNLAKNIQYF. In DNA, the CDR3 is TGTGCCAGCAGTTATCCGACTAGCGGGGGGCCTAACTTAGCCAAAAACATTCAGTACTTC.

The chain uses TRBV3-1 (or the pseudogene TRBV3-2) and TRBJ1-1; D may be TRBD1 (6 bases). This CDR3 spans 16 amino acids. V was clipped by 0 bases and J by 5 bases, with 16 bases between them. CDR1 is LGHDT, CDR2 YNNKEL, per germline (reference sequence). CDR3 DNA sequence: TGTGCCAGCAGCCAAGATTCGGGGGGCGTAAGTACTGAAGCTTTCTTT. Its protein product is CASSQDSGGVSTEAFF.

The chain carries TRBV5-1 and TRBJ2-5; 9 positions agree with TRBD1. Germline CDR1 is SGHRS and CDR2 is YFSETQ. V was pared by 2 bases and J by 5 bases, with 4 bases of the junction left unmatched. The CDR3 has 14 residues. CDR3 in amino acids: CASSFTGGDETQYF. The CDR3 DNA reads as TGCGCCAGCAGCTTCACAGGGGGCGACGAGACCCAGTACTTC.

The count of this clone is one. The gene calls are TRBV9 and TRBJ2-3, with 9 bases identical to TRBD2. This CDR3 region has 15 residues. Germline-derived CDR1 and CDR2 are SGDLS and YYNGEE. Unmatched junction bases numbered 6, after V lost 3 bases and J lost 4 bases. The CDR3 sequence is CASSGNSGSPDTQYF. CDR3 nucleotides: TGTGCCAGCAGCGGGAATAGCGGGAGCCCAGATACGCAGTATTTT.

This clone has only a few counts. This chain joins TRBV4-1 and TRBJ1-2; D uncertain. With 0 bases removed from V and 9 bases from J, the gap between germline ends came to 11 bases. Germline V gene data show CDR1 as MGHRA and CDR2 as YSYEKL. The CDR3 covers 13 residues. The CDR3 coding sequence is TGCGCCAGCAGCCAAGATCATGAGATGAGCTACACCTTC. As protein: CASSQDHEMSYTF.

In the case of this clone: Relative to the germline gene, one junction end is altered; a read error may explain this. V is TRBV7-6 and J is TRBJ2-6; no definite D call. CDR3 length equals 12 residues. Looked up from germline, CDR1 is SGHVS and CDR2 is FNYEAQ. CDR3: CASSSVANVLTF. CDR3 coding DNA: TGTGCCAGCAGCTCTGTGGCCAACGTCCTGACTTTC.